One and the same sample provided the 27 T cell receptor beta chains below, sequenced in a study of patients and donors after allogeneic stem cell transplantation. TCRdb ran MiXCR on the RT-PCR reads and lists one entry per CDR3 protein. The sample holds about a million distinct CDR3 sequences, roughly 18% seen once. Source material: blood, either unsorted or a sorted T cell fraction (not recorded which). These receptor sequences come from a human donor who was either an allogeneic HSCT recipient or a stem cell or donor lymphocyte infusion donor (not recorded which). It is not recorded whose cells these are; they may come from a transplant donor.

This clonotype was detected many times. J is TRBJ2-7 and V is TRBV12-3 or TRBV12-4; D ambiguous. CDR3 length equals 13 residues. Trimming stripped 6 bases from V and 1 base from J, with 10 bases between. The CDR3 loop is CASRPRESYEQYF. CDR3 coding DNA: TGTGCCAGCAGGCCCCGAGAATCCTACGAGCAGTACTTC.

This clonotype was counted only a few times. The genes are TRBV20-1 and TRBJ2-7; perhaps TRBD2 as D (6 bases). The germline V gene encodes CDR1 DFQATT and CDR2 SNEGSKA (reference sequence). The CDR3 is 15 residues long. V dropped 4 bases and J dropped 2 bases, with 18 bases sitting between them. The DNA for the CDR3 is TGCAGTGCTACAAATCGACTAGTATCGGCCTACGAGCAGTACTTC. Its protein is CSATNRLVSAYEQYF.

The chain joins TRBV10-3 to TRBJ1-5; a weak D match, TRBD1 (5 bases). The CDR3 consists of 14 residues. Trimming cost V 0 bases and J 4 bases, with 7 bases left between them. The V gene's germline CDR1 is ENHRY and CDR2 SYGVKD. For the CDR3, the DNA is TGTGCCATCAGTGAGTCGTCAGGGAATCAGCCCCAGCATTTT. Its protein product is CAISESSGNQPQHF.

The chain links TRBV20-1 to TRBJ2-2; TRBD2 matches at 10 bases. Trimming cost V 6 bases and J 1 base; bases outside gene matches: 8. Germline V gives CDR1 DFQATT, CDR2 SNEGSKA (reference sequence). This CDR3 contains 16 residues. CDR3 in amino acids: CSAKHSSGGNTGELFF. In nucleotides, the CDR3 is TGCAGTGCGAAGCATTCTAGCGGGGGGAACACCGGGGAGCTGTTTTTT.

This sequence joins TRBV27 and TRBJ2-5, with 14 bases identical to TRBD2. The length of the CDR3 is 18 residues. Trimming removed 0 bases from V and 7 bases from J; junction bases left unmatched: 10. The germline gives CDR1 MNHEY, CDR2 SMNVEV (reference sequence). The CDR3 DNA reads TGTGCCAGCAGTTTATCGAGCGGGACTAGCGGGAGAAGGGGGACCCAGTACTTC. It encodes CASSLSSGTSGRRGTQYF.

This clonotype has a handful of counts. The rearrangement links TRBV9 to TRBJ1-5; 9 positions agree with TRBD1. V gave up 0 bases and J gave up 0 bases; unmatched junction bases: 13. The germline CDR1 and CDR2 sequences are SGDLS and YYNGEE. The CDR3 contains 20 residues. CDR3 DNA: TGTGCCAGCAGCGTAGCTTTAACCTGGGACAGGGTTTATAGCAATCAGCCCCAGCATTTT. This translates into CASSVALTWDRVYSNQPQHF.

This clonotype was recorded a few times. This chain links TRBV27 with TRBJ2-2, with a tentative D call TRBD2 (6 bases). The germline CDR1 and CDR2 sequences are MNHEY and SMNVEV (reference sequence). This CDR3 is 17 amino acids long. Trimming removed 8 bases at V and 7 bases at J, with 26 bases between. CDR3 sequence reads: CASYSRMGGNSGGELFF. In DNA, the CDR3 is TGTGCCAGCTATTCGCGAATGGGCGGGAATTCCGGCGGGGAGCTGTTTTTT.

The chain couples TRBV6-1 to TRBJ2-5; D is uncertain. The CDR3 is made up of 15 amino acids. V dropped 0 bases and J dropped 3 bases, with 11 bases sitting between them. Germline loops: CDR1 MNHNS, CDR2 SASEGT. The CDR3 nucleotides read TGTGCCAGCAGTGAAGCGGTAGCCCGAAAAGAGACCCAGTACTTC. Amino acid sequence: CASSEAVARKETQYF.

The gene calls are TRBV7-3 and TRBJ2-4; 8 bases are shared with TRBD1. The CDR3 length is 13 residues. Germline CDR1 reads SGHTA; CDR2 reads FQGTGA. Trimming cost V 4 bases and J 10 bases; bases outside gene matches: 6. The CDR3: CASSSGTGAIQYF. The CDR3 coding sequence is TGTGCCAGCAGCTCCGGGACAGGCGCAATTCAGTACTTC.

The chain employs TRBV3-1 and TRBJ2-2; maybe TRBD2 (6 bases). Germline CDR1 and CDR2: LGHDT and YNNKEL (reference sequence). Trimming took 4 bases from V and 5 from J, leaving 17 bases between them. The CDR3 is made up of 16 amino acids. The CDR3 DNA follows: TGTGCCAGCAGCCCGAGAGGGCGGGGACGGACCGGGGAGCTGTTTTTT. This codes for CASSPRGRGRTGELFF.

This clonotype was seen just once. This chain connects TRBV25-1 to TRBJ2-2; D remains unclear. The germline CDR1 and CDR2 sequences are MGHDK and SYGVNS. Between the trimmed V and J ends, which lost 2 bases and 1 base, there was a span of 11 bases. The CDR3 extends over 16 amino acids. Here the CDR3 DNA reads TGTGCCAGCAGTGAAAGGCAGCGCTGGAACACCGGGGAGCTGTTTTTT. This translates into CASSERQRWNTGELFF.

This clonotype was seen repeatedly, ten times or more. The chain couples TRBV20-1 to TRBJ1-1; D possibly corresponds to TRBD1 (5 bases). This CDR3 comprises 13 residues. Trimming took off 2 bases at V and 0 bases at J, with 7 bases between the two ends. Germline CDR1 DFQATT, CDR2 SNEGSKA (reference sequence). The CDR3 nucleotides read TGCAGTGCTAGAAAGACAGTGAACACTGAAGCTTTCTTT. Its protein is CSARKTVNTEAFF.

This clonotype was found a few times. This chain links TRBV11-2 with TRBJ2-7; D possibly uses TRBD1 or TRBD2 (5 bases each). Trimming took 5 bases from V and 2 from J, leaving 16 bases between them. The CDR3 is 15 amino acids. CDR1 and CDR2 from the germline V gene are SGHAT and FQNNGV. CDR3 in DNA: TGTGCCAGCAGCCCACTAGGGACCGGTCCCTACGAGCAGTACTTC. As protein: CASSPLGTGPYEQYF.

This clonotype was observed a few times. The rearrangement uses TRBV2 and TRBJ2-2; 7 nucleotides match TRBD2. CDR1 SNHLY and CDR2 FYNNEI come from the germline V gene. After removal of 6 bases from V and 2 bases from J, the junction contained 9 bases not matched to a gene. This CDR3 has 16 amino acids. The CDR3 region is CASSPTLAVNTGELFF. CDR3 coding DNA: TGTGCCAGCAGCCCTACCCTAGCGGTTAACACCGGGGAGCTGTTTTTT.

J is TRBJ2-1 and V is TRBV28, with unresolved D. Between the trimmed V and J ends, which lost 5 bases and 2 bases, there was a span of 10 bases. Germline assignment: CDR1 MDHEN and CDR2 SYDVKM. The CDR3 totals 14 residues. CDR3 amino acids: CASSKEFPYNEQFF. The CDR3 bases are TGTGCCAGCAGTAAGGAGTTCCCCTACAATGAGCAGTTCTTC.

This clonotype was found many times. The V and J genes are TRBV11-2 and TRBJ1-2, with a possible D match to TRBD1 (6 bases). Deletions cut 5 bases from V and 8 bases from J, with 12 bases between. Per the germline V gene, CDR1 is SGHAT and CDR2 is FQNNGV. The CDR3 is made up of 12 amino acids. CDR3 sequence reads: CASSLQGPGYTF. Here the CDR3 DNA reads TGTGCCAGCAGCCTACAGGGTCCCGGCTACACCTTC.

V gene TRBV29-1 combines with J gene TRBJ1-4, with no clear D. This CDR3 has 11 residues. Deletions cut 4 bases from V and 10 bases from J, with 10 bases between. The germline V gene has CDR1 SQVTM and CDR2 ANQGSEA. The CDR3 bases are TGCAGCGTTGTTATTCGGGGAAAACTGTTTTTT. This translates into CSVVIRGKLFF.

This sequence joins TRBV12-3 or TRBV12-4 and TRBJ1-5; 9 positions agree with TRBD1. The CDR3 spans 16 residues. V shed 6 bases and J 2 bases; nucleotides not matched to a gene: 8. Here the CDR3 reads CASSQQGAGGNQPQHF. The DNA of the CDR3 is TGTGCCAGCAGCCAACAGGGGGCTGGGGGCAATCAGCCCCAGCATTTT.

The chain couples TRBV30 to TRBJ1-1; a possible D gene is TRBD1 (5 bases). CDR1 is GTSNPN, CDR2 SVGIG, per germline (reference sequence). CDR3 length equals 13 residues. With 4 bases removed from V and 4 bases from J, the gap between germline ends came to 13 bases. The CDR3: CAWKVGGPTEAFF. DNA for the CDR3: TGTGCCTGGAAGGTTGGGGGACCCACTGAAGCTTTCTTT.

The V call is TRBV20-1, the J call TRBJ2-7, with 9 bases aligning to TRBD2. The length of the CDR3 is 14 residues. From germline, CDR1 is DFQATT and CDR2 SNEGSKA (reference sequence). Trimming cost V 4 bases and J 4 bases; bases outside gene matches: 8. CDR3 sequence (DNA): TGCAGTGCTACATTGGGCGGGAGGGCTTACGAGCAGTACTTC. This translates into CSATLGGRAYEQYF.

This clonotype was recorded many times. This chain connects TRBV3-1 to TRBJ2-7, with D unclear. Germline CDR1 is LGHDT and CDR2 is YNNKEL (reference sequence). The germline V and J ends were trimmed by 3 bases and 1 base, with 4 bases remaining between them. The CDR3 has 12 residues. The CDR3 sequence is CASSQGSYEQYF. In nucleotides, the CDR3 is TGTGCCAGCAGCCAGGGATCCTACGAGCAGTACTTC.

The CDR3 DNA reads as TGTGCCAGCAGCCAAGAATTGGAGGGAAGCTATGCTGAAGCTTTCTTT. It encodes CASSQELEGSYAEAFF. The V and J genes are TRBV3-1 and TRBJ1-1; D is ambiguous. There are 16 residues in the CDR3. V was pared by 0 bases and J by 6 bases, with 17 bases between. In germline, CDR1 is LGHDT, CDR2 YNNKEL (reference sequence).

This clonotype was counted between two and nine times. The genes are TRBV20-1 and TRBJ2-5, with D unresolved. Germline V lookup: CDR1 DFQATT, CDR2 SNEGSKA (reference sequence). The V end lost 0 bases, the J end lost 1 base, and 12 bases lay between the germline ends. This CDR3 is built from 15 residues. Here the CDR3 reads CSAREFGEIQETQYF. The CDR3 DNA sequence: TGCAGTGCTAGAGAGTTTGGGGAAATCCAAGAGACCCAGTACTTC.

CDR3 in amino acids: CSVDRQGAGTGELFF. For the CDR3, the DNA is TGCAGCGTTGATAGGCAGGGGGCTGGGACCGGGGAGCTGTTTTTT. V usage is TRBV29-1 and J usage is TRBJ2-2; 8 nucleotides agree with TRBD1. Germline CDR1 SQVTM, CDR2 ANQGSEA. The CDR3 totals 15 residues. J gave up 5 bases and V 3 bases, and 8 bases lay outside the gene matches.

This clonotype was counted only a few times. This CDR3 reads CASSGLLAGDYEQYF. Written as DNA, the CDR3 is TGTGCCAGCAGCGGCCTACTAGCGGGAGACTACGAGCAGTACTTC. The chain uses TRBV9 and TRBJ2-7, with 11 bases that match TRBD2. Germline lookup yields CDR1 SGDLS and CDR2 YYNGEE. This CDR3 has 15 amino acids. Unmatched junction bases numbered 5, after V lost 3 bases and J lost 3 bases.

The table lists this clonotype with a few counts. V gene TRBV21-1 combines with J gene TRBJ2-6; the table names TRBD1, a call not compared with the DNA. TRBV21-1 is a pseudogene locus. This CDR3 has 18 residues. The CDR3 is CASRRGQGHHSGANVLTF. CDR3 in DNA: TGTGCCAGCAGGCGTGGACAGGGTCACCACTCTGGGGCCAACGTCCTGACTTTC.

This clonotype was found a few times. The chain has TRBV12-3 or TRBV12-4 and TRBJ1-1, with 10 bases aligning to TRBD1. V was clipped by 5 bases and J by 5 bases; unmatched bases: 8. This CDR3 region has 15 residues. CDR3 coding DNA: TGTGCCAGCAGTCCCCAGACAGGGGGCCCTACTGAAGCTTTCTTT. As protein: CASSPQTGGPTEAFF.